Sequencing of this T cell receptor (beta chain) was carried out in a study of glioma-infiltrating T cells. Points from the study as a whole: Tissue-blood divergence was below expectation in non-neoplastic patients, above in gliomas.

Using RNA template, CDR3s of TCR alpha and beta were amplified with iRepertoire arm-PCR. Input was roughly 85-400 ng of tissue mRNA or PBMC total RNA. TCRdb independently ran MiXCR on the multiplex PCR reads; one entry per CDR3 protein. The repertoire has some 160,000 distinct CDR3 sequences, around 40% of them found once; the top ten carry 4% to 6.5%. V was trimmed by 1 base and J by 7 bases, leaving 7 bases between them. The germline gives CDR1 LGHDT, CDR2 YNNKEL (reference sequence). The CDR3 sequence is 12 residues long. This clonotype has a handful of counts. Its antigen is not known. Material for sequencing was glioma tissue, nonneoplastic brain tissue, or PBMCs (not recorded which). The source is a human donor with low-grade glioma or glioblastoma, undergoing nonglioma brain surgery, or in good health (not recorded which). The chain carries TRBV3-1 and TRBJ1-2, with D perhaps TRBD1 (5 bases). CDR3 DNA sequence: TGTGCCAGCAGCCAAGGTGGGGCTGGCTACACCTTC. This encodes CASSQGGAGYTF. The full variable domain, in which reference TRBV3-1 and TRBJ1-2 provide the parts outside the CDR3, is DTAVSQTPKYLVTQMGNDKSIKCEQNLGHDTMYWYKQDSKKFLKIMFSYNNKELIINETVPNRFSPKSPDKAHLNLHINSLELGDSAVYFCASSQGGAGYTFGSGTRLTVV.